This T cell receptor (beta chain) appears in the sequencing data of a study of Ad26.COV2.S vaccination and SARS-CoV-2 variants. Looking at the study overall: Ad26.COV2.S was injected intramuscularly once or twice, 56 days apart.

The treatment is: some 19 received Ad26.COV2.S at low or high dose, single or two shots; 5 received placebo; per-sample allocation not given. Material that was analyzed had been drawn on day 63 after the first vaccine or placebo injection. Spike of the Wuhan-strain SARS-CoV-2 was expressed by an Ad26 vector, which formed the vaccine. The CDR3 has 12 residues. The germline CDR1 and CDR2 sequences are MNHEY and SVGAGI. The V gene end was trimmed by 9 bases and the J gene end by 7 bases; junction bases not matched to a gene: 5. General study points: Vaccinated individuals (as opposed to placebo recipients) had higher spike-specific TCR breadth.

As for this clone: Its antigen is not known.

TCRdb keeps only in-frame clones here, not all; method: immunoSEQ multiplex PCR. The profile covers around 350,000 clones, with 70% to 90% appearing a single time and 3.3% taken by the ten largest. The chain has TRBV6-5 and TRBJ1-1; TRBD1 aligns across 10 bases. The sequence derives from a person aged 18 to 59 who received the Ad26.COV2.S COVID-19 vaccine or a placebo. The sequencing used peripheral blood, collected in a trial of Ad26.COV2.S vaccine versus placebo. CDR3 protein: CASGQGDGEAFF. For the CDR3, the DNA is TGTGCCAGTGGACAGGGGGATGGTGAAGCTTTCTTT.